The 25 T cell receptor beta chains reported below all come from one sample, sequenced in a study of T cell changes during pregnancy in multiple sclerosis. Data came from immunoSEQ multiplex PCR; TCRdb stores just in-frame clones and leaves some out. Of roughly 110,000 clones listed, under 95% are singletons. The sample in question was peripheral blood, obtained in the third trimester of pregnancy. The receptor set was obtained from a female donor in good health, enrolled as a control in a pregnancy study.

The V gene is TRBV9, the J gene TRBJ2-7, with 12 bases that match TRBD1. V gave up 2 bases and J gave up 5 bases; unmatched junction bases: 5. The CDR3 spans 15 residues. Germline assignment: CDR1 SGDLS and CDR2 YYNGEE. The CDR3 DNA is TGTGCCAGCAGCGTCTCCGGGACAGGGGGCCACGAGCAGTACTTC. It codes for CASSVSGTGGHEQYF.

This chain connects TRBV4-3 to TRBJ2-7, with a tentative D call TRBD1 (6 bases). CDR3 length: 13 residues. Between the trimmed V and J ends, which lost 4 bases and 3 bases, there was a span of 10 bases. Germline loops: CDR1 LGHNA, CDR2 YSLEER. CDR3 nucleotide sequence: TGCGCCAGCAGCCTTGAGGACAGCTACGAGCAGTACTTC. This encodes CASSLEDSYEQYF.

The V gene is TRBV5-6, the J gene TRBJ1-2, with 11 bases that match TRBD1. Germline assignment: CDR1 SGHDT and CDR2 YYEEEE. Trimming at V came to 4 bases and at J to 1 base, leaving 6 bases not matched to a gene. The CDR3 has 16 residues. The CDR3 loop reads CASSDGQGAFNYGYTF. CDR3 coding DNA: TGTGCCAGCAGCGACGGACAGGGGGCCTTTAACTATGGCTACACCTTC.

CDR3 DNA sequence: TGTGCCAGCAGCTTGGGGGCAGGGAATCAGCCCCAGCATTTT. Protein sequence: CASSLGAGNQPQHF. This rearrangement joins TRBV5-4 to TRBJ1-5; D is possibly TRBD1 (5 bases). Germline V gene data show CDR1 as SGHNT and CDR2 as YYREEE (reference sequence). The CDR3 is 14 amino acids. Trimming removed 0 bases at V and 4 bases at J, with 8 bases between.

CDR3 sequence (DNA): TGTGCCAGCAGTGAGACAGGGCTCTATGGCTACACCTTC. Amino acid sequence: CASSETGLYGYTF. The rearrangement joins TRBV6-5 to TRBJ1-2, with 7 bases matching TRBD1. Trimming removed 5 bases from V and 4 bases from J; junction bases left unmatched: 4. The CDR3 has 13 residues. Germline lookup yields CDR1 MNHEY and CDR2 SVGAGI.

The rearrangement links TRBV19 to TRBJ1-1; a possible D gene is TRBD1 (5 bases). V dropped 7 bases and J dropped 1 base, with 22 bases sitting between them. In germline, CDR1 is LNHDA, CDR2 SQIVND (reference sequence). This CDR3 region has 17 residues. The CDR3 DNA sequence: TGTGCCAGTAACCCAGTTTACGGCAGGACAAAGAACACTGAAGCTTTCTTT. Amino acid sequence: CASNPVYGRTKNTEAFF.

This chain connects TRBV4-3 to TRBJ1-2; D may be TRBD1 (5 bases). V was shortened by 0 bases and J by 4 bases, with 9 bases between the two germline ends. Looked up from germline, CDR1 is LGHNA and CDR2 is YSLEER. The CDR3 length is 14 residues. DNA of the CDR3: TGCGCCAGCAGCCAAGATAGACAGCTCTATGGCTACACCTTC. Protein sequence: CASSQDRQLYGYTF.

The J gene is TRBJ1-1, the V gene TRBV2, with D possibly matching TRBD1 (6 bases). This CDR3 contains 12 residues. Germline-derived CDR1 and CDR2 are SNHLY and FYNNEI. The V end was cut by 11 bases, the J end by 6 bases, with 16 bases between. For the CDR3, the DNA is TGTGCCTCCAAGGGGGAATCTCCTGAAGCTTTCTTT. This codes for CASKGESPEAFF. Supplemented by reference TRBV2 and TRBJ1-1, the full variable domain reads EPEVTQTPSHQVTQMGQEVILRCVPISNHLYFYWYRQILGQKVEFLVSFYNNEISEKSEIFDDQFSVERPDGSNFTLKIRSTKLEDSAMYFCASKGESPEAFFGQGTRLTVV.

The chain links TRBV11-2 to TRBJ1-5; perhaps TRBD1 as D (5 bases). CDR1 is SGHAT, CDR2 FQNNGV, per germline. This CDR3 contains 14 residues. V was shortened by 1 base and J by 2 bases, with 6 bases between the two germline ends. CDR3 loop: CASSLAGRNQPQHF. CDR3 nucleotides: TGTGCCAGCAGCTTAGCAGGGCGCAATCAGCCCCAGCATTTT.

The J gene is TRBJ1-1, the V gene TRBV18; possible D gene TRBD1, 5 bases. The germline gives CDR1 KGHSH, CDR2 LQKENI. Trimming shortened V by 6 bases and J by 0 bases, and 8 bases separated the two germline ends. CDR3 length: 13 residues. The CDR3 spells CASSGQMNTEAFF. Written as DNA, the CDR3 is TGTGCCAGCTCGGGGCAGATGAACACTGAAGCTTTCTTT.

This clone has only one observation. The CDR3 loop is CASSESDNMNTEAFF. Written as DNA, the CDR3 is TGTGCCAGCAGTGAATCTGACAACATGAACACTGAAGCTTTCTTT. The chain is built from TRBV25-1 and TRBJ1-1, with no clear D. The CDR3 sequence is 15 residues long. Germline CDR1 MGHDK, CDR2 SYGVNS. Trimming took 1 base from V and 0 from J, leaving 9 bases between them.

V and J are TRBV7-9 and TRBJ1-2, with unresolved D. This CDR3 contains 13 residues. Germline V gene lookup returns CDR1 SEHNR and CDR2 FQNEAQ (reference sequence). V shed 5 bases and J shed 8 bases, with 15 bases lying between them. As DNA, the CDR3 is TGTGCCAGCAGCCCAGTCGGGGTTCTGGGCTACACCTTC. Its translation: CASSPVGVLGYTF.

This chain uses TRBV4-1 with TRBJ2-7; D is unclear. The V and J ends lost 3 bases and 0 bases respectively, with 18 bases between them. CDR1 MGHRA and CDR2 YSYEKL come from the germline V gene. CDR3 length: 17 amino acids. The CDR3 protein is CASSHPRGERLSYEQYF. The CDR3 nucleotides read TGCGCCAGCAGCCATCCCCGCGGAGAGCGCCTCTCCTACGAGCAGTACTTC.

V is TRBV5-1 and J is TRBJ1-1; D is possibly TRBD1 (5 bases). The germline gives CDR1 SGHRS, CDR2 YFSETQ. The length of the CDR3 is 13 residues. The V end was cut by 3 bases, the J end by 1 base, with 7 bases between. The CDR3 sequence: CASSSGQNTEAFF. CDR3 DNA sequence: TGCGCCAGCAGCTCCGGACAGAACACTGAAGCTTTCTTT.

This chain uses TRBV7-9 with TRBJ2-1, with D possibly being TRBD1 (7 bases). CDR1 is SEHNR, CDR2 FQNEAQ, per germline (reference sequence). CDR3 length: 15 amino acids. V lost 3 bases and J 0 bases, leaving 9 bases between the germline ends. The CDR3 reads CASSLQGGSYNEQFF. The CDR3 DNA reads TGTGCCAGCAGCTTGCAGGGGGGCTCCTACAATGAGCAGTTCTTC.

V is TRBV30 and J is TRBJ1-2, with D hard to call. Per germline, CDR1 GTSNPN and CDR2 SVGIG (reference sequence). This CDR3 region has 13 residues. V was pared by 2 bases and J by 4 bases, with 11 bases between. Here the CDR3 reads CAWSQNRAYGYTF. CDR3 sequence (DNA): TGTGCCTGGAGTCAGAACAGAGCCTATGGCTACACCTTC. The whole variable domain, remainder taken from reference TRBV30 and TRBJ1-2, is SQTIHQWPATLVQPVGSPLSLECTVEGTSNPNLYWYRQAAGRGLQLLFYSVGIGQISSEVPQNLSASRPQDRQFILSSKKLLLSDSGFYLCAWSQNRAYGYTFGSGTRLTVV.

The chain links TRBV5-4 to TRBJ1-1; 7 nucleotides align to TRBD1. After removal of 5 bases from V and 3 bases from J, the junction contained 7 bases not matched to a gene. Germline V CDR1 and CDR2: SGHNT, YYREEE (reference sequence). CDR3 length: 14 amino acids. CDR3 protein: CASRHTGEDTEAFF. Written as DNA, the CDR3 is TGTGCCAGCAGACATACAGGGGAGGACACTGAAGCTTTCTTT.

This clone was seen a single time. The chain joins TRBV7-2 to TRBJ1-4; D uncertain. Trimming shortened V by 5 bases and J by 8 bases, and 15 bases separated the two germline ends. The CDR3 contains 14 residues. CDR1 and CDR2 from the germline V gene are SGHTA and FQGNSA. The CDR3 region is CASSLHAGSEKLFF. The CDR3 DNA reads TGTGCCAGCAGCCTCCACGCGGGGTCGGAAAAACTGTTTTTT.

The table lists this clone with a count of one. The chain combines TRBV6-5 with TRBJ2-7, with TRBD2 as a possible D gene (6 bases). The V end was cut by 6 bases, the J end by 2 bases, with 14 bases between. This CDR3 region has 14 residues. Germline assignment: CDR1 MNHEY and CDR2 SVGAGI. The CDR3 bases are TGTGCCAGCAGCCCCCAGGCGGGAACCTACGAGCAGTACTTC. It translates to CASSPQAGTYEQYF.

V usage is TRBV30 and J usage is TRBJ1-5, with 9 bases fitting TRBD1. Trimming at V came to 5 bases and at J to 1 base, leaving 3 bases not matched to a gene. CDR1 is GTSNPN, CDR2 SVGIG, per germline (reference sequence). The CDR3 has 14 residues. DNA for the CDR3: TGTGCCTGGTGGACAGGGGTAAGCAATCAGCCCCAGCATTTT. It translates to CAWWTGVSNQPQHF.

This clone was observed once. The chain links TRBV4-3 to TRBJ2-3, with D possibly TRBD2 on 6 matching bases. There are 14 residues in the CDR3. CDR1 and CDR2 from the germline V gene are LGHNA and YSLEER. V lost 0 bases and J lost 5, with 9 bases in between. The CDR3 region is CASSQDGGGDTQYF. The CDR3 nucleotides read TGCGCCAGCAGCCAAGACGGGGGTGGAGATACGCAGTATTTT.

The chain has TRBV5-1 and TRBJ2-7; 10 bases are a match to TRBD1. V was clipped by 0 bases and J by 2 bases; unmatched bases: 8. Looked up from germline, CDR1 is SGHRS and CDR2 is YFSETQ. The CDR3 loop spans 17 amino acids. CDR3 nucleotides: TGCGCCAGCAGCTTGGATTCCCCGGGACAGGGGCCCTACGAGCAGTACTTC. Encoded protein: CASSLDSPGQGPYEQYF.

The chain carries TRBV2 and TRBJ1-4; D call uncertain. The germline V gene encodes CDR1 SNHLY and CDR2 FYNNEI. The CDR3 consists of 11 residues. Between the trimmed V and J ends, which lost 6 bases and 7 bases, there was a span of 6 bases. The CDR3 DNA reads TGTGCCAGCAGGAGAGGTGAAAAACTGTTTTTT. As protein: CASRRGEKLFF.

The chain is built from TRBV27 and TRBJ2-3, with D perhaps matching TRBD2 (6 bases). The germline V and J ends were trimmed by 5 bases and 11 bases, with 17 bases remaining between them. CDR3 size: 13 residues. The germline gives CDR1 MNHEY, CDR2 SMNVEV (reference sequence). For the CDR3, the DNA is TGTGCCAGCAGTAACGCGGGGCCAGTTATGCAGTATTTT. Protein: CASSNAGPVMQYF.

The chain has TRBV5-4 and TRBJ2-7; 9 bases are a match to TRBD1. The CDR3 contains 17 residues. In germline, CDR1 is SGHNT, CDR2 YYREEE (reference sequence). V lost 4 bases and J lost 1; bases outside the gene matches: 12. The CDR3 DNA reads as TGTGCCAGCAGCGCGGCCGCCGGGACAGGGAAATCCTACGAGCAGTACTTC. Protein product: CASSAAAGTGKSYEQYF.